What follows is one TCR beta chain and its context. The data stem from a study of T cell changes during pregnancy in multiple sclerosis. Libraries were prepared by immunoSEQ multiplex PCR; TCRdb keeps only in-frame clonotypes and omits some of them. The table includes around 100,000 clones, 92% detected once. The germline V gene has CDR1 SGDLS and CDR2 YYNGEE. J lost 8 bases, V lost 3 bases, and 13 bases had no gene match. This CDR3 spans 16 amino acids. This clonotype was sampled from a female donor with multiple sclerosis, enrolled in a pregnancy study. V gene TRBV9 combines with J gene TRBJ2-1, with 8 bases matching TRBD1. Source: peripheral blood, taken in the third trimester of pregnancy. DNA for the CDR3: TGTGCCAGCAGCGCTTCAACAGGGGGATGGGTCGATGAGCAGTTCTTC. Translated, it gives CASSASTGGWVDEQFF.